What follows describes a single TCR beta chain. The junction differs from germline at one of its ends, possibly a read error. The germline gives CDR1 MNHNS, CDR2 SASEGT. CDR3 length: 14 residues. The source of the sample is a study of OX40 agonist ivuxolimab in advanced cancers. Sequenced by immunoSEQ multiplex PCR; TCRdb stores in-frame clones only, minus some. The sample holds tens of thousands of clones, 75% to 95% seen once. This sequence was found in an adult with an advanced solid tumor such as melanoma, head and neck, liver or kidney cancer. J is TRBJ1-1 and V is TRBV6-1; D is undetermined. This sample comprised CD4+ or CD8+ T cells sorted from blood, obtained in a trial of the OX40 agonist ivuxolimab. The CDR3 sequence is CASSEEGLSTEAFF. For the CDR3, the DNA is TGTGCCAGCAGCGAAGAAGGGCTAAGTACTGAAGCTTTCTTT.